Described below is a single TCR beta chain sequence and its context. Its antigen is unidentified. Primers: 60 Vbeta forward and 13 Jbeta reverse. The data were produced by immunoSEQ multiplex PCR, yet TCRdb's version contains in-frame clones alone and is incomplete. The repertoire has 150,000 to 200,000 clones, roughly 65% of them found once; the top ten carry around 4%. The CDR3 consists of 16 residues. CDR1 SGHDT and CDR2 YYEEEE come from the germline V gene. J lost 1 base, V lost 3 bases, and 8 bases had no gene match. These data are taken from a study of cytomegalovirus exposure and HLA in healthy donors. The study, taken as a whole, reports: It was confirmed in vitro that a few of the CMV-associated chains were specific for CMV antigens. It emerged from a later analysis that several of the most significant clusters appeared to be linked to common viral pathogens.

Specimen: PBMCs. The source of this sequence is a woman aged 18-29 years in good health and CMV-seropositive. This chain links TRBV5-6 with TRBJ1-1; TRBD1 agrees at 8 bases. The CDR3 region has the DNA TGTGCCAGCAGCTCCAACGGTGGGACAGGGAACACTGAAGCTTTCTTT. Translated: CASSSNGGTGNTEAFF.